This TCR beta chain was documented in a study of cytomegalovirus exposure and HLA in healthy donors. Findings and caveats of the study: Through in vitro validation, a few CMV-associated chains were shown to be specific for CMV antigens.

PCR primers comprised 60 Vbeta and 13 Jbeta primers. Data came from immunoSEQ multiplex PCR; TCRdb stores just in-frame clones and leaves some out. The table shows around 100,000 clones, with nearly 75% occurring only once. Concerning this clone: No antigen is known for it.

Germline V gene sequence: CDR1 SGHNT, CDR2 YYREEE (reference sequence). The CDR3 spans 15 residues. V lost 0 bases to trimming and J lost 9 bases; unmatched junction nucleotides: 4. This TCR was sampled from a man aged 30-40 years in good health and CMV-seropositive. The chain carries TRBV5-4 and TRBJ2-1; 12 nucleotides line up with TRBD1. Sequencing was performed on PBMCs. The CDR3 reads CASSLGGTGGAEQFF. The CDR3 DNA is TGTGCCAGCAGCTTGGGCGGGACAGGGGGCGCTGAGCAGTTCTTC.